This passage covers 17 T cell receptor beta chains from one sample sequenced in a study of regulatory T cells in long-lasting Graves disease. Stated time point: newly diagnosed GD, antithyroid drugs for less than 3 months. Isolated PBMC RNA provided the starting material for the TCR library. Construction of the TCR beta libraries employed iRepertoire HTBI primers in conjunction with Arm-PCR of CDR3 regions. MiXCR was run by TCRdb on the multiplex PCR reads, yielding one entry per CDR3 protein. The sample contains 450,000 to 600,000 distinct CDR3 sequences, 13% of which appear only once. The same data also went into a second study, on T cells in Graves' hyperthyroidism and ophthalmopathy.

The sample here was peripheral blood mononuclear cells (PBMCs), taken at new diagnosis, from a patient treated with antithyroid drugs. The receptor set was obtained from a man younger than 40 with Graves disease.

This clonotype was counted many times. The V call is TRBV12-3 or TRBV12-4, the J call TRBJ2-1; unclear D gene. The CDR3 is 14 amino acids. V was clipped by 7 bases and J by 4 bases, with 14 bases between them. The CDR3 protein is CASTAPGRYNEQFF. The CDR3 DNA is TGTGCCAGCACCGCCCCTGGTAGATACAATGAGCAGTTCTTC.

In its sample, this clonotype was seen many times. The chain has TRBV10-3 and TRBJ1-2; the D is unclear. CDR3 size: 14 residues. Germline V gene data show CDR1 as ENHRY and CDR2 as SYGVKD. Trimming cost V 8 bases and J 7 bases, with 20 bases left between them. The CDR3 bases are TGTGCCATCGGCGTTGCAGCCCGGGCCAGTGGCTACACCTTC. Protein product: CAIGVAARASGYTF.

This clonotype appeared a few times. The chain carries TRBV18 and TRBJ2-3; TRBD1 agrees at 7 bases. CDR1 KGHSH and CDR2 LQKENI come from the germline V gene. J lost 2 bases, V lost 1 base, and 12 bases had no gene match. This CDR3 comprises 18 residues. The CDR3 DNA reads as TGTGCCAGCTCACCACAGGACAGGTCCATGCAAGACACAGATACGCAGTATTTT. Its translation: CASSPQDRSMQDTDTQYF. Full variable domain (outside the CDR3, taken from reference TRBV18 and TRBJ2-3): NAGVMQNPRHLVRRRGQEARLRCSPMKGHSHVYWYRQLPEEGLKFMVYLQKENIIDESGMPKERFSAEFPKEGPSILRIQQVVRGDSAAYFCASSPQDRSMQDTDTQYFGPGTRLTVL.

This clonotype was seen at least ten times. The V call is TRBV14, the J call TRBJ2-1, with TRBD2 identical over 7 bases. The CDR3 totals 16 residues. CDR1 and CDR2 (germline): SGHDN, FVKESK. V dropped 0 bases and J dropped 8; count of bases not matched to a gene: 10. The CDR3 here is CASSQDYGSGTHEQFF. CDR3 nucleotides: TGTGCCAGCAGCCAAGATTATGGCAGCGGGACCCATGAGCAGTTCTTC.

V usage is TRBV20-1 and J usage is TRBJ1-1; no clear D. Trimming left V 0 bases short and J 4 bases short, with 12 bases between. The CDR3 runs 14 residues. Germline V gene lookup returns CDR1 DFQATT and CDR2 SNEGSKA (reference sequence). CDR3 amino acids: CSARDPRKGTEAFF. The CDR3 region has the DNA TGCAGTGCTAGAGATCCCCGGAAGGGCACTGAAGCTTTCTTT.

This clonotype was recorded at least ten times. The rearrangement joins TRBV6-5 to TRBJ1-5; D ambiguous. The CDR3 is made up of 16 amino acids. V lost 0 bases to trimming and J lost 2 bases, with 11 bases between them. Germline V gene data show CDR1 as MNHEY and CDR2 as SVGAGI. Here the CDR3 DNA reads TGTGCCAGCAGTTACTCGGGCGGTTCGGGCAATCAGCCCCAGCATTTT. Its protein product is CASSYSGGSGNQPQHF.

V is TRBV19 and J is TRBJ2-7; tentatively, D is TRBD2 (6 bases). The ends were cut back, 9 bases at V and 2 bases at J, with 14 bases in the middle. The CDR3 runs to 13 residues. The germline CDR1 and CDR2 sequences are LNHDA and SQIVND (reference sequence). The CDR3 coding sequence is TGTGCCAGCTCCGGGAGACACACCTACGAGCAGTACTTC. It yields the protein CASSGRHTYEQYF.

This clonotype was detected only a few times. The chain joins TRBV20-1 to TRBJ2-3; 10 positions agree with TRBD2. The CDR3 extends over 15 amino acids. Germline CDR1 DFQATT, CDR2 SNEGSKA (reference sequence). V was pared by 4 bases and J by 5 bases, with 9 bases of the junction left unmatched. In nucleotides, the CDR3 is TGCAGTGCTAAGGGGGCTAGCGGGAGTCAAGATACGCAGTATTTT. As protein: CSAKGASGSQDTQYF.

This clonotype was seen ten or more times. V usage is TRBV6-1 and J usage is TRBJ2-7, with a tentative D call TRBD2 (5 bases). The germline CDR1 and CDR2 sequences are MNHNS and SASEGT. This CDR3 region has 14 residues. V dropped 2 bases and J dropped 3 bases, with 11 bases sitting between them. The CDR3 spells CASSEPGLNYEQYF. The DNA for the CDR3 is TGTGCCAGCAGTGAACCGGGGTTGAACTACGAGCAGTACTTC.

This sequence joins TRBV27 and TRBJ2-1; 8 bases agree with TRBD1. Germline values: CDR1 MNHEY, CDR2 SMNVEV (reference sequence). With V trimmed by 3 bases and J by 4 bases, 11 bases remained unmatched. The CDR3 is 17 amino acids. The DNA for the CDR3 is TGTGCCAGCAGTTTGGGAGGACAGGGCACCCTGTACAATGAGCAGTTCTTC. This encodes CASSLGGQGTLYNEQFF.

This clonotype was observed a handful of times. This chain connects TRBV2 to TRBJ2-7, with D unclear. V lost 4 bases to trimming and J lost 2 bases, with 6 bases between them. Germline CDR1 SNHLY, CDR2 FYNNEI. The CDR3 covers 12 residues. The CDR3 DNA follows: TGTGCCAGCAGTGCGGAGCCCTACGAGCAGTACTTC. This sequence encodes CASSAEPYEQYF.

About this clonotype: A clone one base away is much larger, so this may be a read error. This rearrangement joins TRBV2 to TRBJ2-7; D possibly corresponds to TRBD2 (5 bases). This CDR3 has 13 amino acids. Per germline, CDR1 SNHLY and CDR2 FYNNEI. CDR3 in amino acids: CASTPWEPYAQYF. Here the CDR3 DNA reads TGTGCCAGCACCCCCTGGGAGCCCTACGCGCAGTACTTC.

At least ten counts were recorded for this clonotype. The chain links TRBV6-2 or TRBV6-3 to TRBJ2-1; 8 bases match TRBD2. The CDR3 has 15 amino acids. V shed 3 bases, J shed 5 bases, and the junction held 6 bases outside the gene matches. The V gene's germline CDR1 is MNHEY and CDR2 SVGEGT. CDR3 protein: CASSYPREGHNEQFF. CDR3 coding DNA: TGTGCCAGCAGTTATCCCCGGGAGGGTCACAATGAGCAGTTCTTC.

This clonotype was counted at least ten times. The CDR3: CASSLVRESNEQYF. As DNA, the CDR3 is TGTGCCAGCAGCTTAGTACGGGAGAGTAACGAGCAGTACTTC. The V and J genes are TRBV11-2 and TRBJ2-7; D might be TRBD2 (6 bases). Germline V gene data show CDR1 as SGHAT and CDR2 as FQNNGV. The CDR3 extends over 14 amino acids. Between the trimmed V and J ends, which lost 1 base and 5 bases, there was a span of 12 bases. The full variable domain, its missing parts supplied by reference TRBV11-2 and TRBJ2-7, is EAGVAQSPRYKIIEKRQSVAFWCNPISGHATLYWYQQILGQGPKLLIQFQNNGVVDDSQLPKDRFSAERLKGVDSTLKIQPAKLEDSAVYLCASSLVRESNEQYFGPGTRLTVT.

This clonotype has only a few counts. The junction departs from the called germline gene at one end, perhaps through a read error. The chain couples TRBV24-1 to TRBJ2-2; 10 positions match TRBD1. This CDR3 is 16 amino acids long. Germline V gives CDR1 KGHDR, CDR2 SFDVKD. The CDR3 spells CATSEGTGDNTEELFF. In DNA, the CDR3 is TGTGCCACCAGTGAAGGGACAGGGGACAACACCGAGGAGCTGTTTTTT.

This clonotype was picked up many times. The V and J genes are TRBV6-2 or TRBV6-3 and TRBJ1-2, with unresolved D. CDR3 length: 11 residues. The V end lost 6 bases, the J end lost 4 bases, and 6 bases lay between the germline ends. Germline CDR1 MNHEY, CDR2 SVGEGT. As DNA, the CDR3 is TGTGCCAGCAGGTGGATCTATGGCTACACCTTC. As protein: CASRWIYGYTF.

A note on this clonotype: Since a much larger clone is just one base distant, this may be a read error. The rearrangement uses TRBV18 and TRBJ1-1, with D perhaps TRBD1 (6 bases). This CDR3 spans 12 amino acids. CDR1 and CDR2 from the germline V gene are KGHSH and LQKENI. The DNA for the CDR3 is TGTGTCAGCTCAACAGGGTACACTGAAGCTTTCTTT. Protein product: CVSSTGYTEAFF.